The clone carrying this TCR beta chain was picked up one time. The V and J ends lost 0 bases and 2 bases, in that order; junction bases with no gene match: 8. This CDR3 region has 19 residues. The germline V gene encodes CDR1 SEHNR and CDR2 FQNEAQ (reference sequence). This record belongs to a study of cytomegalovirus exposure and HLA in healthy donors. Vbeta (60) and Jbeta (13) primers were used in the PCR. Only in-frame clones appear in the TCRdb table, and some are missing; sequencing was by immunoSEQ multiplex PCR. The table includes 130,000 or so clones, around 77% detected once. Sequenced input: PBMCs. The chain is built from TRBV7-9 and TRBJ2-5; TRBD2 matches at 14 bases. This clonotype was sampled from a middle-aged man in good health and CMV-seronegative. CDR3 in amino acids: CASSLAVGLAGVVQETQYF. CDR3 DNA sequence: TGTGCCAGCAGCTTAGCGGTGGGACTAGCGGGAGTGGTGCAAGAGACCCAGTACTTC.